This record covers a single T cell receptor (beta chain). Its antigen is undetermined. The CDR3 spans 17 residues. The junction had 15 bases not matched to a gene; V was cut back by 5 bases and J by 5 bases. Per the germline V gene, CDR1 is SGHNT and CDR2 is YENEEA. The entry originates in a study of cytomegalovirus exposure and HLA in healthy donors. The PCR employed 60 Vbeta primers together with 13 Jbeta primers. Generated by immunoSEQ multiplex PCR, the TCRdb table keeps only in-frame clones and is missing some. The repertoire holds about 110,000 clones, with approximately 82% as singletons. General study results and limits: Later on, an analysis tied 15,000 or so TCR beta sequences to HLA alleles at 0.05 false discovery rate. Earlier analysis found most TCR beta V segments productive about 87% or about 30% of the time. Analysis performed later showed TCR beta chains linked to HLA being more clonally expanded than equally common others.

The V and J genes are TRBV11-3 and TRBJ2-5; 9 nucleotides match TRBD1. Sequencing was done on a sample of PBMCs. The clonotype comes from a man aged 35-49 years in good health and CMV-seropositive. This CDR3 reads CASSPISGTGTGETQYF. CDR3 in DNA: TGTGCCAGCAGCCCGATTTCCGGGACAGGGACGGGGGAGACCCAGTACTTC.